The rows below give T cell receptor beta chains drawn from one sample of a study of cytomegalovirus exposure and HLA in healthy donors. Sequenced by immunoSEQ multiplex PCR; TCRdb stores in-frame clones only, minus some. The sample has around 65,000 clones, approximately 92% seen once. The sample consisted of PBMCs. These receptors were collected from a man aged 18 to 30 in good health and CMV-seropositive. Each CDR3 is given with its conserved first and last residue. Fields, in order: clone size, V gene, D gene, J gene, CDR3 protein, CDR3 DNA. The D gene is left open where the match is weak. Size tells how often a clone was seen (once, few, many) or the class of an expanded clone, and some rows leave it out.

once,TRBV29-1,.,TRBJ2-1,CSVVNPGNEQFF,TGCAGCGTTGTAAACCCCGGCAATGAGCAGTTCTTC
.,TRBV6-1,TRBD2,TRBJ2-1,CASSDILAGGFIF,TGTGCCAGCAGTGACATACTAGCGGGAGGTTTTATCTTC
.,TRBV6-5,.,TRBJ2-1,CASSTTGSYNEQFF,TGTGCCAGCAGTACTACGGGCTCCTACAATGAGCAGTTCTTC
.,TRBV21-1,.,TRBJ2-7,CASSKVGTGGLIQAEQYF,TGTGCCAGCAGCAAAGTAGGGACAGGGGGGCTCATTCAGGCCGAGCAGTACTTC
.,TRBV19,.,TRBJ1-4,CASSIEGYEKLFF,TGTGCCAGTAGTATCGAGGGCTATGAAAAACTGTTTTTT
.,TRBV11-1,TRBD2,TRBJ2-3,CASSLVPAGGVYDTDTQYF,TGTGCCAGCAGCTTAGTCCCAGCGGGAGGGGTTTACGACACAGATACGCAGTATTTT
.,TRBV4-1,TRBD1,TRBJ1-2,CASSQLWTGKYGYTF,TGCGCCAGCAGCCAACTATGGACAGGGAAGTATGGCTACACCTTC
.,TRBV7-3,TRBD2,TRBJ2-3,CASSLRLAGGEDTQYF,TGTGCCAGCAGCCTCCGACTAGCGGGAGGAGAAGATACGCAGTATTTT
.,TRBV4-2,.,TRBJ1-1,CASSQGESGGTEAFF,TGTGCCAGCAGCCAAGGGGAATCTGGAGGCACTGAAGCTTTCTTT
.,TRBV5-4,.,TRBJ2-4,CASSLDQVKNIQYF,TGTGCCAGCAGCTTGGACCAGGTTAAAAACATTCAGTACTTC
.,TRBV7-8,TRBD2,TRBJ2-2,CASSFTSGYTGELFF,TGTGCCAGCAGCTTCACTAGCGGATACACCGGGGAGCTGTTTTTT
few,TRBV6-4,.,TRBJ2-1,CASSMESSNEQFF,TGTGCCAGCAGTATGGAGTCTAGCAATGAGCAGTTCTTC
few,TRBV11-2,TRBD2,TRBJ2-1,CASRIAGKGNEQFF,TGTGCCAGCAGAATAGCGGGCAAGGGTAATGAGCAGTTCTTC
.,TRBV27,TRBD2,TRBJ2-1,CASSQGTSGNEQFF,TGTGCCAGCAGCCAAGGGACTAGCGGCAATGAGCAGTTCTTC
once,TRBV15,.,TRBJ1-4,CATRTGDSEKLFF,TGTGCCACCAGGACAGGAGATTCTGAAAAACTGTTTTTT
.,TRBV23-1,.,TRBJ2-6,CASSHQDCSGANVLTF,TGCGCCAGCAGTCACCAGGACTGCTCTGGGGCCAACGTCCTGACTTTC
few,TRBV4-2,.,TRBJ2-2,CASSPETANTGELFF,TGTGCCAGCAGCCCGGAGACAGCGAACACCGGGGAGCTGTTTTTT
.,TRBV4-2,TRBD2,TRBJ2-1,CASSPGLAEYNEQFF,TGTGCCAGCAGCCCGGGACTAGCGGAGTACAATGAGCAGTTCTTC
once,TRBV28,.,TRBJ1-5,CASSFVLTSQPQHF,TGTGCCAGCAGTTTTGTGCTAACTTCTCAGCCCCAGCATTTT
.,TRBV7-7,.,TRBJ2-2,CASSLAGGRNTGELFF,TGTGCTAGCAGCTTAGCCGGGGGAAGGAACACCGGGGAGCTGTTTTTT
.,TRBV27,.,TRBJ2-2,CASSPLGGLDTGELFF,TGTGCCAGCTCCCCTTTGGGCGGGCTAGACACCGGGGAGCTGTTTTTT
.,TRBV30,TRBD2,TRBJ2-7,CAWRARRGTASTEQYF,TGTGCCTGGAGAGCGAGGCGGGGGACCGCCTCCACCGAGCAGTACTTC
few,TRBV6-5,.,TRBJ2-1,CASQGARPQPQFF,TGTGCCAGTCAAGGGGCCCGTCCGCAACCCCAGTTCTTC
once,TRBV28,TRBD1,TRBJ2-2,CASSFRGQGNTGELFF,TGTGCCAGCAGTTTCCGCGGACAGGGAAACACCGGGGAGCTGTTTTTT
.,TRBV7-3,.,TRBJ2-2,CASSSQGGGELFF,TGTGCCAGCAGCTCTCAGGGGGGCGGGGAGCTGTTTTTT
.,TRBV9,.,TRBJ2-3,CASSPHVELDTQYF,TGTGCCAGCAGCCCCCACGTGGAGCTAGATACGCAGTATTTT
.,TRBV9,.,TRBJ2-5,CASSPSTSSAETQYF,TGTGCCAGCAGCCCCTCGACATCCTCGGCGGAGACCCAGTACTTC
.,TRBV2,TRBD1,TRBJ1-2,CASSDNTGGNYGYTF,TGTGCCAGCAGTGATAACACAGGGGGAAACTATGGCTACACCTTC
.,TRBV6-5,.,TRBJ2-5,CASSYVRVTADETQYF,TGTGCCAGCAGTTACGTCAGGGTGACGGCCGACGAGACCCAGTACTTC
.,TRBV14,.,TRBJ2-5,CASSPWAEETQYF,TGTGCCAGCAGCCCTTGGGCCGAAGAGACCCAGTACTTC
.,TRBV27,TRBD2,TRBJ2-7,CASSLSGGSPYEQYF,TGTGCCAGCAGTTTATCGGGGGGGTCCCCCTACGAGCAGTACTTC
once,TRBV4-1,.,TRBJ1-1,CASSQGGNMNTEAFF,TGCGCCAGCAGCCAAGGGGGCAACATGAACACTGAAGCTTTCTTT
once,TRBV11-1,.,TRBJ1-2,CASSFGGDPYGYTF,TGTGCCAGCAGCTTTGGAGGGGACCCATATGGCTACACCTTC
once,TRBV30,TRBD2,TRBJ2-1,CAWKHLAGGLHNEQFF,TGTGCCTGGAAACATTTAGCGGGAGGACTTCACAATGAGCAGTTCTTC
.,TRBV15,.,TRBJ2-1,CATSRSQTLGLRSYNEQFF,TGTGCCACCAGCAGATCACAAACGTTAGGACTAAGGTCCTACAATGAGCAGTTCTTC
.,TRBV6-1,TRBD1,TRBJ2-5,CASSGQGRETQYF,TGTGCCAGCAGTGGACAGGGACGGGAGACCCAGTACTTC
.,TRBV30,.,TRBJ1-1,CAWSAGGNTEAFF,TGTGCCTGGAGTGCTGGCGGGAACACTGAAGCTTTCTTT
.,TRBV28,TRBD1,TRBJ1-1,CASKGTGGYTEAFF,TGTGCCAGCAAGGGGACAGGGGGCTACACTGAAGCTTTCTTT
.,TRBV18,.,TRBJ2-4,CASSPQGENIQYF,TGTGCCAGCTCACCACAGGGGGAAAACATTCAGTACTTC
.,TRBV23-1,.,TRBJ1-1,CASSHLQGANTEAFF,TGCGCCAGCAGTCATCTACAGGGAGCAAACACTGAAGCTTTCTTT
.,TRBV29-1,TRBD1,TRBJ2-1,CSVGDRAVWNEQFF,TGCAGCGTTGGGGACAGGGCGGTGTGGAATGAGCAGTTCTTC
.,TRBV9,TRBD2,TRBJ2-2,CASSVGPTAGTSGRVGGELFF,TGTGCCAGCAGCGTAGGGCCGACCGCCGGGACTAGCGGGAGAGTCGGCGGGGAGCTGTTTTTT
.,TRBV7-2,TRBD2,TRBJ2-7,CASSLASAGLAFLGAEQYF,TGTGCCAGCAGCTTAGCTTCTGCGGGACTAGCCTTTTTGGGGGCCGAGCAGTACTTC
.,TRBV5-6,TRBD1,TRBJ2-7,CASSSQRGTGVYEQYF,TGTGCCAGCAGCTCGCAACGCGGGACAGGGGTCTACGAGCAGTACTTC
few,TRBV2,TRBD1,TRBJ2-2,CASEQGLFTGELFF,TGTGCCAGCGAACAGGGGCTCTTCACCGGGGAGCTGTTTTTT
.,TRBV7-9,.,TRBJ2-7,CASSLDGSSYEQYF,TGTGCCAGCAGCTTAGATGGGAGCTCCTACGAGCAGTACTTC
.,TRBV4-1,.,TRBJ2-1,CASSQDSGPYNEQFF,TGCGCCAGCAGCCAAGATAGCGGTCCATACAATGAGCAGTTCTTC
.,TRBV19,.,TRBJ1-5,CASSIVLASNQPQHF,TGTGCCAGTAGTATAGTTTTAGCTAGCAATCAGCCCCAGCATTTT
.,TRBV10-3,TRBD1,TRBJ1-2,CAISRDSYYGYTF,TGTGCCATCAGTAGGGACAGTTACTATGGCTACACCTTC
once,TRBV30,.,TRBJ1-3,CAWSVSGTGNTIYF,TGTGCCTGGAGTGTTTCGGGGACTGGAAACACCATATATTTT
.,TRBV25-1,.,TRBJ1-1,CASSVNSRGRGAFF,TGTGCCAGCAGTGTCAATTCCCGCGGCAGGGGTGCTTTCTTT
once,TRBV5-1,TRBD1,TRBJ2-7,CASSPLGTRDSTSYEQYF,TGCGCCAGCAGCCCGCTGGGCACGAGGGACAGTACCTCCTACGAGCAGTACTTC
.,TRBV18,TRBD1,TRBJ2-2,CASLDRDSFTRELFF,TGTGCCAGCCTTGACCGGGACAGCTTCACGAGGGAGCTGTTTTTT